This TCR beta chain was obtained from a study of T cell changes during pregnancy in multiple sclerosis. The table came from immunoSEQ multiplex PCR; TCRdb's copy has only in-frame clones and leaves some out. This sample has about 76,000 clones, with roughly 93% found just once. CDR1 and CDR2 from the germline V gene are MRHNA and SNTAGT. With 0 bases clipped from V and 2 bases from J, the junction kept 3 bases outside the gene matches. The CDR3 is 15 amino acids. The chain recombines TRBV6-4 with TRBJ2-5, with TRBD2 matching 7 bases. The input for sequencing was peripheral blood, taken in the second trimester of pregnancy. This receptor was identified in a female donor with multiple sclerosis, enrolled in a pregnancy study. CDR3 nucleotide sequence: TGTGCCAGCAGTGACTCGATCGGGGGGCAAGAGACCCAGTACTTC. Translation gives CASSDSIGGQETQYF.